These 20 T cell receptor beta chains were all obtained from the same sample, sequenced in a study of PD-1 blockade in classical Hodgkin lymphoma. Following autologous stem cell transplantation, relapse occurred in every patient, and exposure to brentuximab vedotin varied. Magnetic negative selection was used to purify CD4+ T cells from thawed PBMCs. This table comes from immunoSEQ multiplex PCR, and its TCRdb copy is limited to in-frame clones, with some not included. The table records around 23,000 clones, 84% of them present only once. This specimen was CD4+ T cells from blood, taken at baseline. The receptors come from a human donor with classical Hodgkin lymphoma.

J is TRBJ2-3 and V is TRBV7-2; either TRBD1 or TRBD2 may supply D (5 bases each). CDR3 length: 12 residues. The ends were cut back, 5 bases at V and 6 bases at J, with 9 bases in the middle. Germline V lookup: CDR1 SGHTA, CDR2 FQGNSA. DNA of the CDR3: TGTGCCAGCAGCCCTTGGGGGGATACGCAGTATTTT. It yields the protein CASSPWGDTQYF.

V usage is TRBV7-8 and J usage is TRBJ1-1; tentative D call: TRBD1 (5 bases). CDR1 and CDR2 (germline): SGHVS, FQNEAQ. This CDR3 comprises 13 residues. V lost 2 bases to trimming and J lost 1 base, with 5 bases between them. DNA for the CDR3: TGTGCCAGCAGCTTACAGGGGAACACTGAAGCTTTCTTT. It yields the protein CASSLQGNTEAFF.

Written as DNA, the CDR3 is TGTGCCAGCAGGCTCACAGGGATGGTAGACGGCTACACCTTC. Its protein product is CASRLTGMVDGYTF. J is TRBJ1-2 and V is TRBV6-5; D is possibly TRBD1 (6 bases). The CDR3 length is 14 residues. The germline V gene has CDR1 MNHEY and CDR2 SVGAGI. Trimming stripped 6 bases from V and 8 bases from J, with 19 bases between.

The V gene is TRBV7-8, the J gene TRBJ2-5; D is possibly TRBD1 or TRBD2 (5 bases each). The germline V gene has CDR1 SGHVS and CDR2 FQNEAQ. The CDR3 is made up of 14 amino acids. The ends were cut back, 5 bases at V and 4 bases at J, with 14 bases in the middle. Written as DNA, the CDR3 is TGTGCCAGCAGCCCCGGGGACCGGGGAGAGACCCAGTACTTC. It translates to CASSPGDRGETQYF.

The chain is built from TRBV7-9 and TRBJ1-2; TRBD1 matches at 11 bases. V was clipped by 5 bases and J by 4 bases; unmatched bases: 3. Germline lookup yields CDR1 SEHNR and CDR2 FQNEAQ (reference sequence). This CDR3 contains 14 residues. DNA of the CDR3: TGTGCCAGCAGCCCAGGGACAGGGGGCTATGGCTACACCTTC. Its protein product is CASSPGTGGYGYTF.

This sequence joins TRBV29-1 and TRBJ2-5; D remains ambiguous. The length of the CDR3 is 11 residues. V was trimmed by 6 bases and J by 4 bases, leaving 9 bases between them. Germline V gene data show CDR1 as SQVTM and CDR2 as ANQGSEA. CDR3 sequence: CSVDKRETQYF. The CDR3 DNA is TGCAGCGTCGACAAACGAGAGACCCAGTACTTC. The full variable domain, rest sourced from reference TRBV29-1 and TRBJ2-5, is SAVISQKPSRDICQRGTSLTIQCQVDSQVTMMFWYRQQPGQSLTLIATANQGSEATYESGFVIDKFPISRPNLTFSTLTVSNMSPEDSSIYLCSVDKRETQYFGPGTRLLVL.

The chain joins TRBV7-2 to TRBJ1-1; possibly TRBD1 for D (6 bases). The germline CDR1 and CDR2 sequences are SGHTA and FQGNSA. The germline V and J ends were trimmed by 2 bases and 0 bases, with 10 bases remaining between them. The CDR3 is 15 residues long. The CDR3: CASSLSGTLNTEAFF. The CDR3 nucleotides are TGTGCCAGCAGCTTATCCGGGACACTGAACACTGAAGCTTTCTTT.

The chain is built from TRBV2 and TRBJ2-3; either TRBD1 or TRBD2 may supply D (5 bases each). This CDR3 spans 14 amino acids. Germline loops: CDR1 SNHLY, CDR2 FYNNEI. V was clipped by 6 bases and J by 0 bases, with 10 bases between them. CDR3 residues: CASRGVTSTDTQYF. Here the CDR3 DNA reads TGTGCCAGCAGGGGGGTAACTAGCACAGATACGCAGTATTTT.

V gene TRBV27 combines with J gene TRBJ2-5, with D perhaps TRBD1 (5 bases). The CDR3 loop spans 13 amino acids. Germline V gene sequence: CDR1 MNHEY, CDR2 SMNVEV (reference sequence). V was clipped by 3 bases and J by 4 bases, with 9 bases between them. CDR3 nucleotide sequence: TGTGCCAGCAGTTTCAGGGTACGAGAGACCCAGTACTTC. Amino acid sequence: CASSFRVRETQYF.

V and J are TRBV29-1 and TRBJ2-2; D gene unclear. CDR1 and CDR2 from the germline V gene are SQVTM and ANQGSEA. This CDR3 is 12 amino acids long. V dropped 4 bases and J dropped 5 bases, with 8 bases sitting between them. The CDR3 nucleotides are TGCAGCGTTGGGAGACCGACCGGGGAGCTGTTTTTT. This translates into CSVGRPTGELFF.

V is TRBV29-1 and J is TRBJ2-7; D not certain. The V end was cut by 5 bases, the J end by 2 bases, with 13 bases between. Looked up from germline, CDR1 is SQVTM and CDR2 is ANQGSEA. This CDR3 spans 13 amino acids. The CDR3, as DNA: TGCAGCGTTCGTTCCCTGGTTCCCTACGAGCAGTACTTC. It yields the protein CSVRSLVPYEQYF.

The V call is TRBV7-9, the J call TRBJ2-2; TRBD2 aligns across 8 bases. This CDR3 has 17 amino acids. Germline trimming cut 1 base from V and 0 bases from J; bases unmatched to any gene: 4. Germline V CDR1 and CDR2: SEHNR, FQNEAQ (reference sequence). The CDR3 nucleotides are TGTGCCAGCAGCTTAGAGGTGGGACTAGCGAACACCGGGGAGCTGTTTTTT. Translating it yields CASSLEVGLANTGELFF.

This clone has just a few counts. The chain employs TRBV2 and TRBJ1-4, with a weak D call TRBD1 (5 bases). The CDR3 is 13 amino acids. V lost 4 bases to trimming and J lost 13 bases, with 16 bases between them. CDR1 is SNHLY and CDR2 is FYNNEI in the germline V gene. The CDR3 region has the DNA TGTGCCAGCAGTGTGGTACAAGCAGGGCGACTGTTTTTT. It yields the protein CASSVVQAGRLFF.

The table lists this clone with a count of one. The chain recombines TRBV4-2 with TRBJ1-1; 7 nucleotides agree with TRBD1. V lost 1 base and J lost 1; bases outside the gene matches: 3. Germline V gene lookup returns CDR1 LGHNA and CDR2 YNFKEQ. The CDR3 is 15 amino acids. The DNA of the CDR3 is TGTGCCAGCAGCCAAGTGGGACAGAGGAACACTGAAGCTTTCTTT. This gives the protein CASSQVGQRNTEAFF.

The sample holds one count of this clone. This chain connects TRBV7-6 to TRBJ1-3; tentatively, D is TRBD1 (5 bases). Germline loops: CDR1 SGHVS, CDR2 FNYEAQ. The ends were cut back, 5 bases at V and 0 bases at J, with 17 bases in the middle. This CDR3 contains 17 residues. This CDR3 is CASSLRVRRGSGNTIYF. The CDR3 DNA sequence: TGTGCCAGCAGCCTCCGGGTTCGGAGGGGCTCTGGAAACACCATATATTTT.

The CDR3 DNA reads TGTGCCAGCTCACCAGCCGACAATGAGCAGTTCTTC. Amino acid sequence: CASSPADNEQFF. The rearrangement uses TRBV18 and TRBJ2-1, with D uncertain. Trimming stripped 2 bases from V and 5 bases from J, with 4 bases between. Germline CDR1 KGHSH, CDR2 LQKENI. The CDR3 totals 12 residues. Using reference TRBV18 and TRBJ2-1 for the parts outside the CDR3, the full variable domain is NAGVMQNPRHLVRRRGQEARLRCSPMKGHSHVYWYRQLPEEGLKFMVYLQKENIIDESGMPKERFSAEFPKEGPSILRIQQVVRGDSAAYFCASSPADNEQFFGPGTRLTVL.

The rearrangement joins TRBV28 to TRBJ1-1; no firm D call. The CDR3 extends over 12 amino acids. Trimming stripped 6 bases from V and 5 bases from J, with 10 bases between. CDR1 MDHEN and CDR2 SYDVKM come from the germline V gene. DNA for the CDR3: TGTGCCAGCAGAAAAGGGTGGACTGAAGCTTTCTTT. Protein: CASRKGWTEAFF.

This chain joins TRBV6-5 and TRBJ2-3, with TRBD1 as a possible D gene (5 bases). Germline CDR1 and CDR2: MNHEY and SVGAGI. V shed 5 bases and J shed 3 bases, with 9 bases lying between them. The CDR3 runs 13 residues. The CDR3: CASSAQGTDTQYF. In nucleotides, the CDR3 is TGTGCCAGCAGTGCCCAGGGAACAGATACGCAGTATTTT.

Comments on this clone: The same CDR3 is also encoded by other DNA sequences in this sample. The chain links TRBV7-9 to TRBJ2-1; D is undetermined. V was shortened by 5 bases and J by 0 bases, with 8 bases between the two germline ends. The length of the CDR3 is 14 residues. Germline V gives CDR1 SEHNR, CDR2 FQNEAQ (reference sequence). CDR3 loop: CASSLSSSYNEQFF. The CDR3 nucleotides are TGTGCCAGCAGCCTCAGTAGCTCCTACAATGAGCAGTTCTTC.

The chain combines TRBV5-1 with TRBJ2-1, with 8 bases fitting TRBD1. V lost 1 base to trimming and J lost 10 bases; unmatched junction nucleotides: 7. Germline CDR1 SGHRS, CDR2 YFSETQ. The CDR3 is 14 amino acids. The CDR3 region has the DNA TGCGCCAGCAGCTTGAGACAGGGGCTAGGGGAGCAGTTCTTC. Translation gives CASSLRQGLGEQFF.